This TCR beta chain stems from a study of T cells after yellow fever vaccination. Study-wide findings and caveats: Weaker, the secondary response had a peak occurring faster, on day 5 versus 15.

Germline trimming cut 3 bases from V and 7 bases from J; bases unmatched to any gene: 6. The length of the CDR3 is 14 residues. CDR1 and CDR2 (germline): SGHRS, YFSETQ. TCRdb processed the 5' RACE reads anew with MiXCR; each CDR3 protein has one entry. This table holds some 300,000 distinct CDR3 sequences, approximately 10% found once. This clonotype was found a few times. What it recognizes is unknown. This TCR derives from a man aged 18 to 29 who received the YFV17D yellow fever vaccine. This sequence joins TRBV5-1 and TRBJ2-7, with 11 bases lining up with TRBD1. This sample comprised CD4+ T cells sorted from PBMCs, obtained 5 days after the yellow fever booster vaccination. The CDR3 spells CASSYGQGAYEQYF. CDR3 sequence (DNA): TGCGCCAGCAGCTACGGACAGGGGGCGTATGAGCAGTACTTC.